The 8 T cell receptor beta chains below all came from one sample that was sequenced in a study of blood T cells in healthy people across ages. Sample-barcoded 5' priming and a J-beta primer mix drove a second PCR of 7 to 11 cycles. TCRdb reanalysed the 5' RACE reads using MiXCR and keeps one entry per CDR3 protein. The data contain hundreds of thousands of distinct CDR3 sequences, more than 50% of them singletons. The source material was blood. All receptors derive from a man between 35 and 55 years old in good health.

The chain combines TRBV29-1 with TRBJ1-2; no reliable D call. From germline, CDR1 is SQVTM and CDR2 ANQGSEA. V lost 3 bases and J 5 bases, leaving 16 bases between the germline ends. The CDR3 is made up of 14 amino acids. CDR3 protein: CSVEDPTAIYGYTF. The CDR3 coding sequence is TGCAGCGTTGAGGATCCTACAGCCATTTATGGCTACACCTTC.

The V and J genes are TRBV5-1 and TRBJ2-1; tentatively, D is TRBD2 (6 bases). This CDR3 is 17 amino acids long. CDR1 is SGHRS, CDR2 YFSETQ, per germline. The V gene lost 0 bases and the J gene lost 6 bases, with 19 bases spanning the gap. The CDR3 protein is CASSLEGGGYRSNEQFF. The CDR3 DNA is TGCGCCAGCAGCTTGGAGGGAGGCGGGTACCGCAGCAATGAGCAGTTCTTC.

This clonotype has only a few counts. This CDR3 is CASRSGGIYEQYF. DNA of the CDR3: TGTGCCAGCAGGTCGGGGGGGATCTACGAGCAGTACTTC. This chain links TRBV6-6 with TRBJ2-7; 8 bases align to TRBD2. The germline V gene has CDR1 MNHNY and CDR2 SVGAGI (reference sequence). The CDR3 loop spans 13 amino acids. Unmatched junction bases numbered 4, after V lost 6 bases and J lost 3 bases.

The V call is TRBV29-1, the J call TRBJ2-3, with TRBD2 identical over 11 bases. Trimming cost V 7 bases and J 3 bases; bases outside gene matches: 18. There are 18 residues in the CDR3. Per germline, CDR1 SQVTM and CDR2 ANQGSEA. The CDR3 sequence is CSGSTQFRLAGRTDTQYF. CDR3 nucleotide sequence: TGCAGCGGTAGCACTCAATTCCGACTAGCGGGACGAACAGATACGCAGTATTTT.

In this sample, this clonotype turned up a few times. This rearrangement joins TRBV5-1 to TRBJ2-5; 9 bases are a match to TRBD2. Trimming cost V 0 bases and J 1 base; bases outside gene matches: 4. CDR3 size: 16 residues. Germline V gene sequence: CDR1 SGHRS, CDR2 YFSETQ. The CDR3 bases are TGCGCCAGCAGCTTGGAAACTAGCGGGTCCCAAGAGACCCAGTACTTC. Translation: CASSLETSGSQETQYF. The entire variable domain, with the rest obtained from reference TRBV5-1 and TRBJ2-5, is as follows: KAGVTQTPRYLIKTRGQQVTLSCSPISGHRSVSWYQQTPGQGLQFLFEYFSETQRNKGNFPGRFSGRQFSNSRSEMNVSTLELGDSALYLCASSLETSGSQETQYFGPGTRLLVL.

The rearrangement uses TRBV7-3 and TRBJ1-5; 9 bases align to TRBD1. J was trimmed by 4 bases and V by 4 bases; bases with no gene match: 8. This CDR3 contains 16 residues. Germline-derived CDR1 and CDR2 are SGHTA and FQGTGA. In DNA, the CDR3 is TGTGCCAGCAGCTCCCCCGGGACAGGGAGAAATCAGCCCCAGCATTTT. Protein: CASSSPGTGRNQPQHF.

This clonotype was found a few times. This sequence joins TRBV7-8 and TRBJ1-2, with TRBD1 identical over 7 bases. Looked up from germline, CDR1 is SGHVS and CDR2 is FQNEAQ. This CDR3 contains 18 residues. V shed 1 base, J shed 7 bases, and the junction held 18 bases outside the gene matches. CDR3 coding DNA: TGTGCCAGCAGCTTAGGGGGGATGACAGGGACAGCGGCCGTTGGCTACACCTTC. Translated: CASSLGGMTGTAAVGYTF.

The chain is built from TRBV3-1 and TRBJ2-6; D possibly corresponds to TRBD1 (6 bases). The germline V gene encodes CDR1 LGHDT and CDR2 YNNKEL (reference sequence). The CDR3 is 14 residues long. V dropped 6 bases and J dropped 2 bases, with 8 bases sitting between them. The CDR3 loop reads CASRTGTGANVLTF. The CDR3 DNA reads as TGTGCCAGCAGAACAGGGACTGGGGCCAACGTCCTGACTTTC.